The clone carrying this T cell receptor beta chain was counted at least ten times. Its antigen is as yet unknown. V shed 7 bases and J shed 0 bases, with 16 bases lying between them. The CDR3 runs to 17 residues. Exclusion criteria comprised uncontrolled infection, other autoimmune disease, pregnancy or lactation. Thyroid ultrasound and orbital computed tomography, with clinical symptoms and serum thyroxine and TRAb, informed diagnoses. From more than 8 ml of fresh peripheral blood, PBMCs were isolated. These data originate in a study of T cells in Graves' hyperthyroidism and ophthalmopathy. Study-wide results and limits: In blood, most of the thyroid clonotypes expanded above 0.001 were also present.

TCR beta CDR3 sequences were amplified from RNA transcripts. A set of HTBI primers served as the primers for a first-round RT-PCR of the TCR CDR3. One entry per CDR3 protein, called by TCRdb with MiXCR from the multiplex PCR reads. The sample holds around 300,000 distinct CDR3 sequences, over 12% seen once. This chain uses TRBV12-3 or TRBV12-4 with TRBJ2-6; weak D call: TRBD2 (6 bases). Sequencing was carried out using blood. This TCR was sampled from a woman between 50 and 59 years old with Graves' hyperthyroidism that later progressed to Graves' ophthalmopathy. The CDR3 DNA is TGTGCCAGCACCGTCAGTGGGACTTACTCTGGGGCCAACGTCCTGACTTTC. Amino acid sequence: CASTVSGTYSGANVLTF.